Sequencing of this T cell receptor beta chain was carried out in a study of CD8 T cells in ankylosing spondylitis. Per the germline V gene, CDR1 is MDHEN and CDR2 is SYDVKM. V was pared by 1 base and J by 5 bases, with 5 bases of the junction left unmatched. This CDR3 has 16 amino acids. TCRdb re-called the 5' RACE reads through MiXCR, storing one row per CDR3 protein. The sample consists of about 33,000 distinct CDR3 sequences, approximately 15% of them appearing once. Study observations and caveats: Clones linked to disease, bearing a CD8+ phenotype, were relatively rare in peripheral blood.

A word on this clonotype: Its antigen is not identified.

This clonotype was sampled from a male donor with ankylosing spondylitis or in good health (not recorded which). Sequenced input: blood. This sequence joins TRBV28 and TRBJ2-1, with 10 bases that match TRBD2. DNA for the CDR3: TGTGCCAGCAGTTTATTTCTAGCGGGGGCGGACAATGAGCAGTTCTTC. This codes for CASSLFLAGADNEQFF.